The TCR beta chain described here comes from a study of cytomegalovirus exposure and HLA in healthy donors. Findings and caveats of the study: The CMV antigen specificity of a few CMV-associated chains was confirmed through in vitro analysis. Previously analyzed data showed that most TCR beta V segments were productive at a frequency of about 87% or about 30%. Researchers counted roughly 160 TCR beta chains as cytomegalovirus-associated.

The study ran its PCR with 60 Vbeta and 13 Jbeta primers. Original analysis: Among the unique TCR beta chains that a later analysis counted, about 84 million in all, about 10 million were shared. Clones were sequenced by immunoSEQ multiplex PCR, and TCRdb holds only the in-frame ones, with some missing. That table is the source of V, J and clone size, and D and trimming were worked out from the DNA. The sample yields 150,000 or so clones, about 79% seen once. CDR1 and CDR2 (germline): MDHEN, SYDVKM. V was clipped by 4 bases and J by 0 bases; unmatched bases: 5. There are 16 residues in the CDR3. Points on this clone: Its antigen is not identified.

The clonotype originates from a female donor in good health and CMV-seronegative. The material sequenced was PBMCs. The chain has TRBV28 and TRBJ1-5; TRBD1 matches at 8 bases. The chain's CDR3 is CASSWRTGYSNQPQHF. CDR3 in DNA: TGTGCCAGCAGTTGGCGGACAGGGTATAGCAATCAGCCCCAGCATTTT.